The 14 T cell receptor beta chains below come from one sample, sequenced in a study of T cell responses to AZD1222 COVID-19 vaccine. Libraries were prepared by immunoSEQ multiplex PCR; TCRdb keeps only in-frame clonotypes and omits some of them. The sample includes some 200,000 clones, under 95% of them seen just once. The sequencing used peripheral blood, collected on day 0 of AZD1222 vaccination. The receptors come from an adult in good health.

The chain couples TRBV5-1 to TRBJ2-7, with no clear D. V lost 0 bases to trimming and J lost 0 bases, with 10 bases between them. CDR3 length: 15 residues. CDR1 SGHRS and CDR2 YFSETQ come from the germline V gene. The CDR3: CASSLVAGFSYEQYF. The CDR3 DNA is TGCGCCAGCAGCTTGGTGGCCGGGTTCTCCTACGAGCAGTACTTC.

The V and J genes are TRBV19 and TRBJ1-3; the D is unclear. Trimming removed 5 bases at V and 2 bases at J, with 19 bases between. The CDR3 covers 17 residues. CDR1 is LNHDA and CDR2 is SQIVND in the germline V gene (reference sequence). The CDR3 region is CASSPNQQLGAGNTIYF. The CDR3 DNA is TGTGCCAGTAGTCCCAACCAACAGCTCGGGGCTGGAAACACCATATATTTT.

The CDR3 reads CASSVTGSLSYEQYF. In DNA, the CDR3 is TGTGCCAGCAGTGTAACAGGCTCCCTCTCCTACGAGCAGTACTTC. J is TRBJ2-7 and V is TRBV28; tentatively, D is TRBD1 (5 bases). The CDR3 covers 15 residues. The germline gives CDR1 MDHEN, CDR2 SYDVKM. Trimming took off 5 bases at V and 0 bases at J, with 14 bases between the two ends. The complete variable domain, with remaining parts taken from reference TRBV28 and TRBJ2-7, reads DVKVTQSSRYLVKRTGEKVFLECVQDMDHENMFWYRQDPGLGLRLIYFSYDVKMKEKGDIPEGYSVSREKKERFSLILESASTNQTSMYLCASSVTGSLSYEQYFGPGTRLTVT.

The table lists this clone with a count of one. This sequence joins TRBV28 and TRBJ1-2; D gene ambiguous. Germline CDR1 and CDR2: MDHEN and SYDVKM. The CDR3 is 11 amino acids. The V and J ends lost 5 bases and 5 bases respectively, with 6 bases between them. The CDR3 reads CASSPGYGYTF. The DNA of the CDR3 is TGTGCCAGCAGTCCCGGTTATGGCTACACCTTC.

CDR3 coding DNA: TGTGCCAGCAGTTACTCGGGACAGGGCTCTGAAAAACTGTTTTTT. This encodes CASSYSGQGSEKLFF. This chain links TRBV6-6 with TRBJ1-4; 9 bases align to TRBD1. CDR3 length: 15 residues. V trimming: 0 bases; J trimming: 7 bases; junction bases outside the gene matches: 3. Per the germline V gene, CDR1 is MNHNY and CDR2 is SVGAGI (reference sequence).

J is TRBJ1-1 and V is TRBV5-1; D is uncertain. The CDR3 totals 13 residues. Germline V lookup: CDR1 SGHRS, CDR2 YFSETQ. The V end lost 1 base, the J end lost 0 bases, and 4 bases lay between the germline ends. The CDR3 loop reads CASSLSMNTEAFF. The CDR3 DNA reads as TGCGCCAGCAGCTTGTCCATGAACACTGAAGCTTTCTTT.

V and J are TRBV15 and TRBJ1-2; weak D call: TRBD1 (5 bases). This CDR3 has 15 amino acids. Per the germline V gene, CDR1 is LNHNV and CDR2 is YYDKDF (reference sequence). Trimming stripped 0 bases from V and 0 bases from J, with 8 bases between. CDR3 in DNA: TGTGCCACCAGCAGAGACAGGGCTTCTAACTATGGCTACACCTTC. It encodes CATSRDRASNYGYTF.

The rearrangement uses TRBV7-9 and TRBJ1-2, with a possible D match to TRBD1 (6 bases). The germline CDR1 and CDR2 sequences are SEHNR and FQNEAQ (reference sequence). Trimming cost V 6 bases and J 7 bases, with 21 bases left between them. The CDR3 runs to 15 residues. CDR3 loop: CASRSGGADYSGYTF. In DNA, the CDR3 is TGTGCCAGCAGGTCGGGGGGCGCCGACTATTCTGGCTACACCTTC.

The chain couples TRBV5-1 to TRBJ2-3, with 7 bases identical to TRBD1. The CDR3 totals 15 residues. Germline lookup yields CDR1 SGHRS and CDR2 YFSETQ. V gave up 3 bases and J gave up 0 bases; unmatched junction bases: 4. This CDR3 reads CASSSGQASTDTQYF. CDR3 in DNA: TGCGCCAGCAGCTCTGGACAGGCGAGCACAGATACGCAGTATTTT.

The CDR3 sequence: CASSEQGAPTNTGELFF. The DNA of the CDR3 is TGTGCCAGCAGTGAACAGGGGGCTCCTACGAACACCGGGGAGCTGTTTTTT. The V and J genes are TRBV6-1 and TRBJ2-2, with TRBD1 matching 8 bases. The CDR3 spans 17 residues. Germline V CDR1 and CDR2: MNHNS, SASEGT. The V gene end was trimmed by 2 bases and the J gene end by 0 bases; junction bases not matched to a gene: 5.

This chain connects TRBV2 to TRBJ2-3; TRBD1 is a possible D gene (6 bases). V lost 3 bases to trimming and J lost 1 base, with 8 bases between them. Germline V lookup: CDR1 SNHLY, CDR2 FYNNEI. This CDR3 region has 14 residues. Written as DNA, the CDR3 is TGTGCCAGCAGTGATTACAGGGGCACAGATACGCAGTATTTT. This encodes CASSDYRGTDTQYF.

V gene TRBV19 combines with J gene TRBJ1-5; 7 nucleotides match TRBD1. Germline CDR1 and CDR2: LNHDA and SQIVND (reference sequence). After removal of 7 bases from V and 5 bases from J, the junction contained 5 bases not matched to a gene. The CDR3 runs 13 residues. CDR3 amino acids: CASNLQGDQPQHF. CDR3 sequence (DNA): TGTGCCAGTAACCTCCAGGGGGATCAGCCCCAGCATTTT.

V usage is TRBV4-2 and J usage is TRBJ2-3, with 7 positions matching TRBD2. V lost 4 bases, J lost 2 bases, and 3 bases stayed unmatched. CDR1 is LGHNA and CDR2 is YNFKEQ in the germline V gene. The CDR3 covers 14 residues. The CDR3 DNA follows: TGTGCCAGCAGCCCGGGACTACCCACAGATACGCAGTATTTT. Encoded protein: CASSPGLPTDTQYF.

The genes are TRBV29-1 and TRBJ1-2, with a weak D call TRBD1 (5 bases). V was cut by 6 bases and J by 2 bases, with 13 bases left in between. This CDR3 is built from 13 residues. CDR1 is SQVTM, CDR2 ANQGSEA, per germline. This chain's CDR3 is CSVRDRRNYGYTF. CDR3 in DNA: TGCAGCGTCCGTGACAGAAGAAACTATGGCTACACCTTC.